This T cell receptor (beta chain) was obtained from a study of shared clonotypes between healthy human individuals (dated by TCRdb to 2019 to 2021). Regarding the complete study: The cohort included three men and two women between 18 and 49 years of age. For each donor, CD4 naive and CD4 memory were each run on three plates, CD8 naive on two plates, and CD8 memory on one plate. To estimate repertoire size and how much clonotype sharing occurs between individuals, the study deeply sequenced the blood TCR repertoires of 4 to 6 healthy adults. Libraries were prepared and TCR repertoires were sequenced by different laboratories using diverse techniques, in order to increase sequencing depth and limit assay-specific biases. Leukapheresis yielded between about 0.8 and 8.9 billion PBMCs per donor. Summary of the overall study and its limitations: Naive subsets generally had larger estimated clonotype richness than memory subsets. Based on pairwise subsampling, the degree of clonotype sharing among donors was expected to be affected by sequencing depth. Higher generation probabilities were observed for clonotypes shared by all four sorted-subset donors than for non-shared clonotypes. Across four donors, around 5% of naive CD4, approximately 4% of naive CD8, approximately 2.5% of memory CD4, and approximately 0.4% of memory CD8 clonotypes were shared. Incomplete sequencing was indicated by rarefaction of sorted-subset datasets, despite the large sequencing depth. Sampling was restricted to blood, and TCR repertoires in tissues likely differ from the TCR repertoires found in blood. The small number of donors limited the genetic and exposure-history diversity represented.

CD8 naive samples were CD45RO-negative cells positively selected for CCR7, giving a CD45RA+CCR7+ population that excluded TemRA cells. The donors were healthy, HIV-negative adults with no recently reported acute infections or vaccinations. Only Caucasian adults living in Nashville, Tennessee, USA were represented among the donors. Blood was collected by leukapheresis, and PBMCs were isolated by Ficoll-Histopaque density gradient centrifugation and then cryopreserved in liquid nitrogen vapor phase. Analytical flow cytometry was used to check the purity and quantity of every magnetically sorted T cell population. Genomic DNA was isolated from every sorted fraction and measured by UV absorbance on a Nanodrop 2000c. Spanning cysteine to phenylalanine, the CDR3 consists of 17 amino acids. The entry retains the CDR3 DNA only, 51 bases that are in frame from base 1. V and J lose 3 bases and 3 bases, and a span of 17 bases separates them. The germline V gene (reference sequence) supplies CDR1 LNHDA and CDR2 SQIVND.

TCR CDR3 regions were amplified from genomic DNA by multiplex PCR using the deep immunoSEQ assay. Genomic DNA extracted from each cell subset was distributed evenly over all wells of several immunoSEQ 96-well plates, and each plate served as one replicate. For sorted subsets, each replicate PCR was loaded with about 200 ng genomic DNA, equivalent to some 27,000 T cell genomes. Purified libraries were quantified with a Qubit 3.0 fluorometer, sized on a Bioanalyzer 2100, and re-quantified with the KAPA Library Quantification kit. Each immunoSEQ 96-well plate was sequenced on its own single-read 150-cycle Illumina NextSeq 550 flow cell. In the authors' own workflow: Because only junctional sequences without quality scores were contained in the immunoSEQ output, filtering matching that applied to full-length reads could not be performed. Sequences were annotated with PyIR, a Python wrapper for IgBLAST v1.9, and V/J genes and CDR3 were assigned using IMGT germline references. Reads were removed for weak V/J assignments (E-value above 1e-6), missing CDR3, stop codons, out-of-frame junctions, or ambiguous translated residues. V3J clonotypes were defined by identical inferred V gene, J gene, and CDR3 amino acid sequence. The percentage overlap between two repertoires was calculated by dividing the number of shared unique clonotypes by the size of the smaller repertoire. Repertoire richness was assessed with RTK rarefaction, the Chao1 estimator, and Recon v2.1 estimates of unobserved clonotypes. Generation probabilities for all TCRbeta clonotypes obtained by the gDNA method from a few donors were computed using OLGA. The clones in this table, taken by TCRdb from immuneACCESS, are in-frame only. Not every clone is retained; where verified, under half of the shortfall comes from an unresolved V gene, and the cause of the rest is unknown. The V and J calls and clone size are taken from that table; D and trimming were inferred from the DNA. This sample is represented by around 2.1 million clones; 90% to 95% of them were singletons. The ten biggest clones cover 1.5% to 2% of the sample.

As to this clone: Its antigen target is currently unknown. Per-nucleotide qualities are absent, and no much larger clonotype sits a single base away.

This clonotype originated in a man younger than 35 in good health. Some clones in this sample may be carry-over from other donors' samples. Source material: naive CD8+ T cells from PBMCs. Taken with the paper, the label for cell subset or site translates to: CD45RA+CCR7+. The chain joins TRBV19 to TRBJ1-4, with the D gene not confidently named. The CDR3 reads CASSIWYPAAANEKLFF. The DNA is TGTGCCAGTAGTATTTGGTACCCCGCGGCGGCTAATGAAAAACTGTTTTTT.